This T cell receptor (beta chain) was identified in a study of vaccination effects on CD4 cells after COVID-19. In the study overall: Sampling occurred a median 72 days post second dose, range 14 to 241. Overall study findings and caveats: Small numbers of convalescent patients limited the study. It also lacked early post-infection timepoints.

Regarding this clone: Its target is unknown.

Profiling relied on immunoSEQ multiplex PCR, and the TCRdb table lists in-frame clones only, not all of them. The table records about 66,000 clones, about 80% of them present only once. Peptide-pool stimulation followed by sequencing identified expanded antigen-specific CD4+ clonotypes in the ViraFEST assay. A 10-day culture period preceded the isolation of CD4+ T cells. Two-dose vaccination with either BNT162b2 or mRNA-1273 was given to the participants. V lost 3 bases, J lost 2 bases, and 5 bases stayed unmatched. Germline V gene sequence: CDR1 KGHSH, CDR2 LQKENI. CDR3 size: 16 residues. The input for sequencing was CD4+ T cells from PBMCs cultured with HCoV-OC43 spike peptides, taken after COVID-19 vaccination. Sample subset: HCoV-OC43 spike overlapping peptide pool stimulation. The receptor was derived from a human donor who received a COVID-19 vaccine. V and J are TRBV18 and TRBJ2-3; 10 bases map to TRBD2. DNA of the CDR3: TGTGCCAGCTCACCGGCGAGCGGGGGGGCCACAGATACGCAGTATTTT. It translates to CASSPASGGATDTQYF.